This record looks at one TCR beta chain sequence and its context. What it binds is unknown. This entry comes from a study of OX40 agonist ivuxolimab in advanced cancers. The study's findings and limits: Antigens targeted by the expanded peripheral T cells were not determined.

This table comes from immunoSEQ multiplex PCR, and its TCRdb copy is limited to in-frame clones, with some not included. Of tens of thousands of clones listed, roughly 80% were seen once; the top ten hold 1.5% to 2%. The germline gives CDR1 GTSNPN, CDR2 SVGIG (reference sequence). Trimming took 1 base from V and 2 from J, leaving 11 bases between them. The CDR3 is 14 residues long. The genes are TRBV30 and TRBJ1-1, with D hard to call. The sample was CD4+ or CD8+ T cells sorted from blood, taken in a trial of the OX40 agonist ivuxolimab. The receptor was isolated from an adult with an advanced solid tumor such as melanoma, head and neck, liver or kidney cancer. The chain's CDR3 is CAWSEVGRNTEAFF. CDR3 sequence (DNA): TGTGCCTGGAGTGAGGTAGGCCGTAACACTGAAGCTTTCTTT. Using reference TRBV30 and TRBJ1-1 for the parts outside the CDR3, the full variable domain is SQTIHQWPATLVQPVGSPLSLECTVEGTSNPNLYWYRQAAGRGLQLLFYSVGIGQISSEVPQNLSASRPQDRQFILSSKKLLLSDSGFYLCAWSEVGRNTEAFFGQGTRLTVV.